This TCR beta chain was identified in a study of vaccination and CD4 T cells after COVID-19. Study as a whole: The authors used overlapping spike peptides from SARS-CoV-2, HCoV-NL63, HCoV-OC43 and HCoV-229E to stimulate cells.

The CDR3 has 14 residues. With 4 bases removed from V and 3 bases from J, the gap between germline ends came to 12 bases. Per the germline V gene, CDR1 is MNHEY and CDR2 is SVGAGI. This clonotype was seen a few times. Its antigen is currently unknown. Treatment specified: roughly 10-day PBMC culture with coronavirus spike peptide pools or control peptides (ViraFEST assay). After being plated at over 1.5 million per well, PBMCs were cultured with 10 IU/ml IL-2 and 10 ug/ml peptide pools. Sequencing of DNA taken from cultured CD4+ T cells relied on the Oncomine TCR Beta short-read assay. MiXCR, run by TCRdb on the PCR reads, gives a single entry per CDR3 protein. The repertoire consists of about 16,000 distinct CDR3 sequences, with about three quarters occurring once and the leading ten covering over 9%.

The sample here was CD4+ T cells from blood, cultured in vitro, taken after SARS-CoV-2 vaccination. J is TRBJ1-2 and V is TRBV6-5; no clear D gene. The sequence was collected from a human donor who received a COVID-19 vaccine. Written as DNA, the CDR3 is TGTGCCAGCAGTTCCCGCGGGTTCCACTATGGCTACACCTTC. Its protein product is CASSSRGFHYGYTF.